This TCR beta chain was found in a study of T cells after yellow fever vaccination (dated by TCRdb to between 2018 and 2020). For the study in its entirety: Libraries from fractions with low cell numbers were prepared with the SMART-Seq v4 Ultra Low Input RNA kit. Two healthy male donors made up the cohort, one aged 18 to 29 years and the other aged 30 to 40 years. Bulk TCR alpha and beta repertoires were sequenced longitudinally to track T-cell clones before and after primary and booster YFV17D yellow fever vaccination. Blood was collected at multiple timepoints before and after primary and secondary immunization, and bulk PBMC replicates and cell subsets were isolated.

TCR cDNA was synthesized by 5'RACE template switching, which introduced a universal primer site and unique molecular identifiers. Priming for cDNA synthesis came from both the TCR alpha and TCR beta constant segments. Library amplification used two PCR steps, and the second PCR step added sample barcodes and sequencing adapters. Sequencing of the libraries was done on either Illumina HiSeq 2500 (2x100 bp) or NovaSeq (2x150 bp). The authors' pipeline ran thus. MIGEC handled demultiplexing of reads and collapsing into UMI consensus sequences, while MiXCR performed V(D)J alignment. Vaccine-responding clonotypes were defined with edgeR using replicate PBMC samples, requiring FDR below 0.01 and a log2 fold change above 5 up to day 15. CD4 or CD8 identity was assigned to each bulk clonotype according to whether the clonotype was present at higher abundance in the sequenced CD4 repertoire or the sequenced CD8 repertoire. TCRdb itself trimmed the public reads at Q25 with fastp, ran MiXCR and retained productive beta chains. Identical CDR3 proteins give one entry, which carries the most common genes and DNA. TCRdb's processing, not the authors' own work, is the source of the V and J calls. Counted in this sample were hundreds of thousands of distinct CDR3 sequences; 9% to 15% of them appeared once. The top ten clones comprise 14% to 15% of the sample.

V is clipped by 3 bases and J by 5 bases, and the sequence between their germline boundaries is 13 bases long. The CDR3 runs 14 residues from the cysteine to the phenylalanine. Only the CDR3 part of the read is kept: 42 bases, read in frame from the first base. The germline V gene sets CDR1 to MNHNS and CDR2 to SASEGT. Here is what the overall study found, with its caveats: Most clones expanded after primary vaccination (96% of CD4 and 70% to 90% of CD8) were re-detected after the booster, suggesting that broad memory maintenance occurred. Computational filtering was needed because FACS-sorted repertoires could contain abundant contaminating clonotypes from the bulk population. A small share of clonotypes was detected in both CD4 and CD8 compartments, with the overlap likely arising from convergent recombination. Because only a couple of donors were included in the study, the extent to which the findings can be generalized is limited. Compared with the primary T-cell response, the secondary T-cell response was weaker but faster, peaking on day 5 rather than day 15.

This clonotype was counted between two and nine times. Its antigen is unknown. No clone much larger than this one lies a single base away; base qualities are absent. Read against the paper, the sample's treatment or condition label means: live attenuated yellow fever vaccine strain. At every blood-draw timepoint, two biological replicates of bulk PBMCs were collected. A standard Ficoll-Paque protocol was used to isolate PBMCs from peripheral blood. TriZol was used to extract RNA from bulk PBMCs, CD4 and CD8 fractions, and dextramer-positive and dextramer-negative fractions. The TCR comes from a young man who received the YFV17D yellow fever vaccine. Here the chain combines TRBV6-1 and TRBJ1-2; the D segment cannot be called with confidence. Sequenced material: PBMCs, taken on the day of the yellow fever booster vaccination. CDR3 sequence: CASSDNEYRYGYTF. The nucleotides read TGTGCCAGCAGTGATAACGAGTATCGGTATGGCTACACCTTC.